This TCR beta chain was profiled in a study of CD4 T cells in relation to SARS-CoV-2 and coronaviruses. Before the COVID-19 pandemic, during about 2010-2019, CD4+ T cells were taken from unexposed donors. Using immunoSEQ multiplex PCR, the repertoire was profiled, and TCRdb retains in-frame clones only, with some absent. The sample carries around 56,000 clones, about nine tenths recorded once. As regards this clone: Its antigen is undetermined.

Study-wide results and caveats: Crossreactivity was assessed only for spike protein, not other viral proteins. Monoreactive clones expanded significantly more to SARS-CoV-2 than crossreactive clones did. Culture-expanded clones reflect memory recall rather than primary priming during culture.

With V trimmed by 5 bases and J by 10 bases, 12 bases remained unmatched. Germline V gene sequence: CDR1 SGHAT, CDR2 FQNNGV. The CDR3 loop spans 15 amino acids. The TCR comes from a human donor in good health. The sample taken for sequencing was memory CD4+ T cells from PBMCs. The rearrangement uses TRBV11-2 and TRBJ2-1; 9 bases match TRBD2. The CDR3 spells CASSSVSGRALEQFF. CDR3 nucleotide sequence: TGTGCCAGCAGCAGCGTTAGCGGGAGAGCCCTCGAGCAGTTCTTC.